The 21 T cell receptor beta chains below come from one sample, sequenced in a study of cytomegalovirus exposure and HLA in healthy donors. The primer mix had 60 Vbeta and 13 Jbeta primers. Data came from immunoSEQ multiplex PCR; TCRdb stores just in-frame clones and leaves some out. Found here are around 140,000 clones, more than 70% of them singletons; the top ten hold about 3.1%. Sequencing was carried out using PBMCs. These receptors originate from a man aged 35-49 years in good health and CMV-seronegative.

This clone has a single count. The V call is TRBV6-1, the J call TRBJ2-7; 7 bases align to TRBD1. With 7 bases clipped from V and 6 bases from J, the junction kept 12 bases outside the gene matches. The CDR3 extends over 14 amino acids. Germline V gene lookup returns CDR1 MNHNS and CDR2 SASEGT. The CDR3 region is CASNQQGSLAEQYF. CDR3 nucleotides: TGTGCCAGCAACCAACAGGGGTCCCTCGCCGAGCAGTACTTC.

This chain uses TRBV18 with TRBJ1-4; D not resolved. This CDR3 has 16 amino acids. Per germline, CDR1 KGHSH and CDR2 LQKENI. Trimming left V 2 bases short and J 12 bases short, with 22 bases between. DNA of the CDR3: TGTGCCAGCTCACCAGTACAGCTTATGGCCCCTGACGAACTGTTTTTT. This encodes CASSPVQLMAPDELFF.

This clone was seen once. The chain employs TRBV5-1 and TRBJ2-5, with 10 bases identical to TRBD1. The DNA end is more similar to TRBJ2-7, so the J call may be wrong. In germline, CDR1 is SGHRS, CDR2 YFSETQ. The CDR3 consists of 16 residues. CDR3 coding DNA: TGCGCCAGCAGCACGTACCACGCGGACAGGGGGGACGAGCAGTACTTC. Its protein product is CASSTYHADRGDEQYF.

The rearrangement joins TRBV6-6 to TRBJ1-5; D is perhaps TRBD1 (6 bases). Germline loops: CDR1 MNHNY, CDR2 SVGAGI (reference sequence). V was pared by 2 bases and J by 1 base, with 9 bases between. The CDR3 runs to 15 residues. CDR3 in DNA: TGTGCCAGCAGTTACGCTACAGGGAGCAATCAGCCCCAGCATTTT. Its translation: CASSYATGSNQPQHF.

The chain employs TRBV23-1 and TRBJ2-7; D may be TRBD1 (6 bases). TRBV23-1 is noted as an ORF with a role that remains uncertain. Between the trimmed V and J ends, which lost 11 bases and 2 bases, there was a span of 16 bases. CDR3 size: 13 residues. The CDR3 region has the DNA TGCGCCGATCAAGGACAGTTCCCCTACGAGCAGTACTTC. It yields the protein CADQGQFPYEQYF.

A few counts support this clone. The chain links TRBV30 to TRBJ1-1; possibly TRBD1 for D (5 bases). The CDR3 covers 13 residues. The germline V gene encodes CDR1 GTSNPN and CDR2 SVGIG (reference sequence). V gave up 1 base and J gave up 4 bases, with 10 bases separating them. In DNA form, the CDR3 reads TGTGCCTGGAGTGCTAGGGGTGGCACTGAAGCTTTCTTT. Its protein product is CAWSARGGTEAFF.

V and J are TRBV7-8 and TRBJ1-6; no clear D. V lost 5 bases and J 14 bases, leaving 19 bases between the germline ends. Germline CDR1 is SGHVS and CDR2 is FQNEAQ. The CDR3 spans 14 residues. Here the CDR3 DNA reads TGTGCCAGCAGCCAGCGTCCTATCAGCGGGGCCCTCCACTTT. It yields the protein CASSQRPISGALHF.

This chain joins TRBV2 and TRBJ1-1, with D hard to call. V lost 4 bases and J 7 bases, leaving 4 bases between the germline ends. This CDR3 comprises 10 residues. The V gene's germline CDR1 is SNHLY and CDR2 FYNNEI. The CDR3 bases are TGTGCCAGCAGTGGGCTTGAAGCTTTCTTT. Translation gives CASSGLEAFF.

This chain links TRBV9 with TRBJ2-5; no clear D gene. V was cut by 0 bases and J by 3 bases, with 9 bases left in between. CDR3 length: 14 residues. Germline V gene sequence: CDR1 SGDLS, CDR2 YYNGEE. CDR3 coding DNA: TGTGCCAGCAGCGTAGCTGTTAGAGAAGAGACCCAGTACTTC. Protein sequence: CASSVAVREETQYF.

This sequence joins TRBV9 and TRBJ2-7; TRBD1 matches 12 bases. In germline, CDR1 is SGDLS, CDR2 YYNGEE. The J segment lost 5 bases and the V segment lost 3 bases, leaving 6 bases of the junction unmatched. This CDR3 has 15 residues. DNA for the CDR3: TGTGCCAGCAGCGCTCCCGGGACAGGGGGCAACGAGCAGTACTTC. Translating gives CASSAPGTGGNEQYF.

V usage is TRBV6-4 and J usage is TRBJ2-1; D call uncertain. The V end was cut by 6 bases, the J end by 0 bases, with 12 bases between. The CDR3 consists of 15 residues. The germline V gene has CDR1 MRHNA and CDR2 SNTAGT. CDR3 sequence reads: CASSAKESSYNEQFF. CDR3 nucleotides: TGTGCCAGCAGCGCCAAGGAGAGCTCCTACAATGAGCAGTTCTTC.

V usage is TRBV2 and J usage is TRBJ2-7; 7 nucleotides agree with TRBD1. CDR1 and CDR2 from the germline V gene are SNHLY and FYNNEI. Trimming at V came to 7 bases and at J to 3 bases, leaving 6 bases not matched to a gene. The CDR3 has 13 amino acids. CDR3 residues: CASNRDSNYEQYF. The DNA of the CDR3 is TGTGCCAGCAACCGGGACAGTAACTACGAGCAGTACTTC.

The chain joins TRBV9 to TRBJ2-3; TRBD1 is a possible D gene (5 bases). This CDR3 is built from 16 residues. The germline CDR1 and CDR2 sequences are SGDLS and YYNGEE. V was trimmed by 1 base and J by 0 bases, leaving 12 bases between them. The chain's CDR3 is CASSVLLDISTDTQYF. DNA for the CDR3: TGTGCCAGCAGCGTACTGCTGGACATAAGCACAGATACGCAGTATTTT.

This chain connects TRBV2 to TRBJ2-1; 8 bases agree with TRBD2. This CDR3 is 14 amino acids long. V was clipped by 6 bases and J by 5 bases; unmatched bases: 6. The germline V gene encodes CDR1 SNHLY and CDR2 FYNNEI. The DNA of the CDR3 is TGTGCCAGCAGGCACGAGCGGGGGCACAATGAGCAGTTCTTC. Translating gives CASRHERGHNEQFF.

V usage is TRBV9 and J usage is TRBJ2-2; 13 bases map to TRBD2. V lost 0 bases, J lost 6 bases, and 2 bases stayed unmatched. Germline V gene data show CDR1 as SGDLS and CDR2 as YYNGEE. There are 16 residues in the CDR3. CDR3 nucleotide sequence: TGTGCCAGCAGCGTAGGACTAGCGGGGGGCGCCGGGGAGCTGTTTTTT. This gives the protein CASSVGLAGGAGELFF.

This chain uses TRBV11-3 with TRBJ2-3, with 8 bases matching TRBD2. Trimming cost V 2 bases and J 7 bases; bases outside gene matches: 8. The germline V gene has CDR1 SGHNT and CDR2 YENEEA. CDR3 length equals 15 residues. Here the CDR3 reads CASSLSPAGDNTQYF. CDR3 bases: TGTGCCAGCAGCTTAAGTCCAGCGGGGGACAATACGCAGTATTTT.

This clone was detected only a few times. J is TRBJ2-5 and V is TRBV7-6; TRBD1 matches at 12 bases. CDR3 size: 19 residues. CDR1 and CDR2 from the germline V gene are SGHVS and FNYEAQ. The trim removed 5 bases at V and 4 bases at J, leaving 17 bases unmatched. CDR3 bases: TGTGCCAGCAGCCAGGAGCTTGGGGGGACAGGGGGCTTAGGAGAGACCCAGTACTTC. Residues: CASSQELGGTGGLGETQYF.

This clone was counted a single time. The CDR3: CASRLGGGPGELFF. CDR3 bases: TGTGCCAGCAGATTAGGCGGGGGGCCCGGGGAGCTGTTTTTT. The J gene is TRBJ2-2, the V gene TRBV9, with TRBD2 matching 8 bases. V gave up 5 bases and J gave up 6 bases; unmatched junction bases: 6. From germline, CDR1 is SGDLS and CDR2 YYNGEE. The CDR3 has 14 amino acids.

This clone was found once. The chain joins TRBV13 to TRBJ1-2, with D hard to call. Germline V gene sequence: CDR1 PRHDT, CDR2 FYEKMQ (reference sequence). The CDR3 runs 14 residues. V was trimmed by 0 bases and J by 0 bases, leaving 5 bases between them. CDR3 protein: CASSLGPSNYGYTF. The CDR3 DNA reads as TGTGCCAGCAGCTTAGGTCCGTCTAACTATGGCTACACCTTC.

A word on this clone: Given a far larger clone just one base away, this is likely a sequencing read error. This sequence joins TRBV13 and TRBJ1-1, with D hard to call. This CDR3 is built from 13 residues. Deletions cut 7 bases from V and 10 bases from J, with 19 bases between. Germline CDR1 is PRHDT and CDR2 is FYEKMQ (reference sequence). The chain's CDR3 is CASNVRASSGAFF. CDR3 coding DNA: TGTGCCAGCAATGTCAGAGCGTCTTCTGGAGCTTTCTTT.

This clone was seen many times. The chain employs TRBV5-4 and TRBJ1-1; D is uncertain. Looked up from germline, CDR1 is SGHNT and CDR2 is YYREEE (reference sequence). With 2 bases removed from V and 7 bases from J, the gap between germline ends came to 6 bases. CDR3 size: 11 residues. CDR3 coding DNA: TGTGCCAGCAGCTTCCGCGGTGAAGCTTTCTTT. The encoded protein is CASSFRGEAFF.